This TCR beta chain was retrieved from a study of blood T cell repertoires in COVID-19. Across the study: The United States, Italy and Spain provided the acute and convalescent COVID-19 samples. T cells, B-cell-depleted T cells, or PBMCs provided the cDNA or gDNA that served as material.

Germline CDR1 reads LNHDA; CDR2 reads SQIVND (reference sequence). The CDR3 has 12 amino acids. The V gene lost 5 bases and the J gene lost 4 bases, with 8 bases spanning the gap. Authors' processing steps: Estimates of nucleated cell counts were drawn from the amplification of reference gene primers. The assay was immunoSEQ multiplex PCR, and TCRdb's table has in-frame clones only and misses some. The DNA gave D and trimming, while V, J and clone size come from that table. Among hundreds of thousands of clones listed, 89% were seen once. Of note for this clone: The sample has other DNA sequences that encode this CDR3 too.

The chain joins TRBV19 to TRBJ1-2, with a weak D call TRBD1 (5 bases). Sequencing was performed on peripheral blood. The sequence derives from a man in his forties with acute or convalescent COVID-19. The CDR3, as DNA: TGTGCCAGTAGTCGGCAGGGCTATGGCTACACCTTC. Translation: CASSRQGYGYTF.